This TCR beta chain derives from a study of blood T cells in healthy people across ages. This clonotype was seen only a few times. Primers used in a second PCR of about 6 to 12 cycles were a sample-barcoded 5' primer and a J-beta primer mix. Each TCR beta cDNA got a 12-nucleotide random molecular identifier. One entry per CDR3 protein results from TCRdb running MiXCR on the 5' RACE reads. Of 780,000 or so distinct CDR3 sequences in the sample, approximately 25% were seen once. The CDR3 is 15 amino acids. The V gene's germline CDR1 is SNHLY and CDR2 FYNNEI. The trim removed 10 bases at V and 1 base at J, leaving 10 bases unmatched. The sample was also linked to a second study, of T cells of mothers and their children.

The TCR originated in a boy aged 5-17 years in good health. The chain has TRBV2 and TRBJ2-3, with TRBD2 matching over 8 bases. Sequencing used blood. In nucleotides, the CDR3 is TGTGCCACCCGGAAAAATAGCGGGGGCACAGATACGCAGTATTTT. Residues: CATRKNSGGTDTQYF. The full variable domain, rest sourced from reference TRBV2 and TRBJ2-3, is EPEVTQTPSHQVTQMGQEVILRCVPISNHLYFYWYRQILGQKVEFLVSFYNNEISEKSEIFDDQFSVERPDGSNFTLKIRSTKLEDSAMYFCATRKNSGGTDTQYFGPGTRLTVL.